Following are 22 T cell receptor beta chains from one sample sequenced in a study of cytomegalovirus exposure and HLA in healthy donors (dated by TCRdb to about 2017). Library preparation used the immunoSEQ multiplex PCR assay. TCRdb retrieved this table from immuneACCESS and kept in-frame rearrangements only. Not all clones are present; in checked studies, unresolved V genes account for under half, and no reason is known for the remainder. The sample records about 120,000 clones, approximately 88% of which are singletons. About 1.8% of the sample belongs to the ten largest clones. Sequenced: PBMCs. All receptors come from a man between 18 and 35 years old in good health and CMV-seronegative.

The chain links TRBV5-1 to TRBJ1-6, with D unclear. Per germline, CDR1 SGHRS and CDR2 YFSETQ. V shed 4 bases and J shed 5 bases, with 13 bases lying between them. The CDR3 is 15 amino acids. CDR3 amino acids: CASSQTGLDNSPLHF. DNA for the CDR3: TGCGCCAGCAGCCAGACTGGATTGGATAATTCACCCCTCCACTTT.

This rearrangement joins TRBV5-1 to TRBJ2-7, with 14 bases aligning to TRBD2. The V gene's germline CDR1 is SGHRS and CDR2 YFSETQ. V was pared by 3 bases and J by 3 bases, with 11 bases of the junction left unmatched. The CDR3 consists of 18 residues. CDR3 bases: TGCGCCAGCAGCTCTGGGACTAGCGGGAGTCTTTACTTCTACGAGCAGTACTTC. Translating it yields CASSSGTSGSLYFYEQYF.

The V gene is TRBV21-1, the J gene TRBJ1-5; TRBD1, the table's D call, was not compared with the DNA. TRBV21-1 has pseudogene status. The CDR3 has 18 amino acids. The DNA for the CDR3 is TGTGCCAGCAGCGAGTTAGGGGGCCAAATCGCTCGCAATCAGCCCCAGCATTTT. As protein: CASSELGGQIARNQPQHF.

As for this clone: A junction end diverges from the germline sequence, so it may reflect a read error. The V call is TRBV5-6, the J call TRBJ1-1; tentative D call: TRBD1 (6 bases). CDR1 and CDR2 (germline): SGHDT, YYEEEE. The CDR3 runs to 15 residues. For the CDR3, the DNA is TGTGCCAGCAGCTTGGTTCGGGGGGCGAACTCTGAAGCTTTCTTT. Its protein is CASSLVRGANSEAFF.

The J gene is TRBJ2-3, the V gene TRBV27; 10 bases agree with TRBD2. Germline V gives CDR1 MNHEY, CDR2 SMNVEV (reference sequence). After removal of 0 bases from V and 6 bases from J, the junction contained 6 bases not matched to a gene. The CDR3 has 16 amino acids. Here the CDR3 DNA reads TGTGCCAGCAGTTTATCGGTAGCGGGGGGAAGGGATACGCAGTATTTT. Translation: CASSLSVAGGRDTQYF.

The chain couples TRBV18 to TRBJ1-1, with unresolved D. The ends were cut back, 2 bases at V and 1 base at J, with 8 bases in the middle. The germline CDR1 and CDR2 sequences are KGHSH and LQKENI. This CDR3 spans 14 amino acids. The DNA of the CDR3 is TGTGCCAGCTCACCAATACAATCGAACACTGAAGCTTTCTTT. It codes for CASSPIQSNTEAFF.

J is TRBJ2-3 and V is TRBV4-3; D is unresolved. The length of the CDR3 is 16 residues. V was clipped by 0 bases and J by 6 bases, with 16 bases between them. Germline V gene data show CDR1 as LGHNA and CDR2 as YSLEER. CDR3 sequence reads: CASSQDVSNPRDTQYF. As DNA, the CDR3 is TGCGCCAGCAGCCAAGATGTTTCCAACCCGCGGGATACGCAGTATTTT.

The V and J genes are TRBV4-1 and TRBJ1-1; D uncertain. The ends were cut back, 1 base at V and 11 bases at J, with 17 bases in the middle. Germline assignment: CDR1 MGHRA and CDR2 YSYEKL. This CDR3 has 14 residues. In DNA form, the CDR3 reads TGCGCCAGCAGCCAAGTTACTAACCCGGAGCAGGCTTTCTTT. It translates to CASSQVTNPEQAFF.

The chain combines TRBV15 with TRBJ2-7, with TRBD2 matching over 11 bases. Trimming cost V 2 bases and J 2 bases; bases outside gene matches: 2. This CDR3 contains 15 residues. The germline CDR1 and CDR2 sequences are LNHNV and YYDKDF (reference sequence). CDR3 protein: CATSRYSGRAYEQYF. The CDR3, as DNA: TGTGCCACCAGCAGATATAGCGGGAGGGCCTACGAGCAGTACTTC.

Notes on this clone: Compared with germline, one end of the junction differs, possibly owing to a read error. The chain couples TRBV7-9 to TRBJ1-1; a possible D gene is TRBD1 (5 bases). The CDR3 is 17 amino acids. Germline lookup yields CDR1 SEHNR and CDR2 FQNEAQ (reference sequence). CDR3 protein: CASSPPGGLTLNSEAFF. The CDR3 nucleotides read TGTGCCAGCAGTCCCCCGGGGGGTCTCACCTTGAACTCTGAAGCTTTCTTT.

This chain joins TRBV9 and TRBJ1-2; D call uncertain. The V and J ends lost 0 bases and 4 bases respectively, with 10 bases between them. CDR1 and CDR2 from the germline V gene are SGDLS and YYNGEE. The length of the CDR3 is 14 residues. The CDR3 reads CASSVVEVGYGYTF. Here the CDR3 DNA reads TGTGCCAGCAGCGTAGTGGAGGTCGGCTATGGCTACACCTTC.

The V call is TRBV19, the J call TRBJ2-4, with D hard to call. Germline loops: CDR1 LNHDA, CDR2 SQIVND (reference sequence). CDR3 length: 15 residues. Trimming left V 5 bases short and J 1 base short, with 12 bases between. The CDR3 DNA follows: TGTGCCAGTAGTCGTTCGGGTCAGGCCAAAAACATTCAGTACTTC. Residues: CASSRSGQAKNIQYF.

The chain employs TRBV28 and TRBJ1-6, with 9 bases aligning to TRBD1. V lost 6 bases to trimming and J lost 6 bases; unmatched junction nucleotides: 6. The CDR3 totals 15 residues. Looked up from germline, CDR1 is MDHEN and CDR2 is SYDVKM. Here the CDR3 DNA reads TGTGCCAGCAGAAATAGGGACAGGGTTAATTCACCCCTCCACTTT. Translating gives CASRNRDRVNSPLHF.

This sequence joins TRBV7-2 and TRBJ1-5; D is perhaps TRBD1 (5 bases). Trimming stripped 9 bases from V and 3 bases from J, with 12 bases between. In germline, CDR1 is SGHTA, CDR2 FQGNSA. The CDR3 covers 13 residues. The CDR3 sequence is CASSGGSNQPQHF. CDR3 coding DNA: TGTGCCAGTTCCGGGGGTTCCAATCAGCCCCAGCATTTT.

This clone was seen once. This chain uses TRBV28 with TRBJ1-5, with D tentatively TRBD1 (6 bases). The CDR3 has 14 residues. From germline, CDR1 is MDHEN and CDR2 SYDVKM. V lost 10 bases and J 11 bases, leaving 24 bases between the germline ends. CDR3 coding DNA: TGTGCCACAGGAGAAATACAGGGATTCGTAGCCCAGCATTTT. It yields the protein CATGEIQGFVAQHF.

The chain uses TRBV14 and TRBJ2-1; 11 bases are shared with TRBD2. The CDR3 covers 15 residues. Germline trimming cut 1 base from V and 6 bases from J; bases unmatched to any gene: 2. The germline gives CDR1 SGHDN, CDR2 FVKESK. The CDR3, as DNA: TGTGCCAGCAGCCAAGGGACTAGCGGGCCCAATGAGCAGTTCTTC. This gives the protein CASSQGTSGPNEQFF.

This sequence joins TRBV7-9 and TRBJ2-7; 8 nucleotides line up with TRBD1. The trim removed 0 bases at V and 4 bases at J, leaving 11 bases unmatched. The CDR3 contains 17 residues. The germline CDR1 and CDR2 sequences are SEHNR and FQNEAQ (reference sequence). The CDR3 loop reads CASSLADRGQGVYEQYF. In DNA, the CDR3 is TGTGCCAGCAGCTTAGCAGATCGAGGACAGGGAGTTTACGAGCAGTACTTC.

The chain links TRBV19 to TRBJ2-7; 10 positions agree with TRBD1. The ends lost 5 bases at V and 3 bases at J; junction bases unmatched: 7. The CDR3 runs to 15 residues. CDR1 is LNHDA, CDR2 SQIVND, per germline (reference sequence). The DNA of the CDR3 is TGTGCCAGTAGTCGACCGGGACAGGGGCGCTACGAGCAGTACTTC. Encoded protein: CASSRPGQGRYEQYF.

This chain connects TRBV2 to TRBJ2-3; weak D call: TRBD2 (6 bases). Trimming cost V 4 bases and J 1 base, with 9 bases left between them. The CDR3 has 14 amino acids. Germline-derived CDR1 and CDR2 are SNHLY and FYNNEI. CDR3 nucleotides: TGTGCCAGCAGTGTGACGGGGGGCACAGATACGCAGTATTTT. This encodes CASSVTGGTDTQYF. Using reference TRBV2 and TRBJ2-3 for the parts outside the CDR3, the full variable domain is EPEVTQTPSHQVTQMGQEVILRCVPISNHLYFYWYRQILGQKVEFLVSFYNNEISEKSEIFDDQFSVERPDGSNFTLKIRSTKLEDSAMYFCASSVTGGTDTQYFGPGTRLTVL.

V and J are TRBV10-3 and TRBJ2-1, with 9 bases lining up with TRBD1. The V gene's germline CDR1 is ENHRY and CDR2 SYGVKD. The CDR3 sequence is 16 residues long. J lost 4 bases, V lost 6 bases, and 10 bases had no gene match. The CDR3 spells CAISAPPGQGYNEQFF. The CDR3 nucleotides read TGTGCCATCAGCGCACCTCCGGGACAGGGATACAATGAGCAGTTCTTC.

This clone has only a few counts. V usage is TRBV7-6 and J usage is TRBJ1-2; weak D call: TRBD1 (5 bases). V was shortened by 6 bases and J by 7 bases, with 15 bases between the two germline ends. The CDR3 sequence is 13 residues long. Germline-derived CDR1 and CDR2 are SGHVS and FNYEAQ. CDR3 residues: CASSPDSLGGYTF. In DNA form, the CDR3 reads TGTGCCAGCAGTCCCGACAGTTTGGGTGGCTACACCTTC.

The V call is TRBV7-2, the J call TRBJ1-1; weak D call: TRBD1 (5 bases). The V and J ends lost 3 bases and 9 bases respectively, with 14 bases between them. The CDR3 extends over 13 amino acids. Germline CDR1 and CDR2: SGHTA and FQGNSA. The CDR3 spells CASSLNARGKAFF. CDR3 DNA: TGTGCCAGCAGCTTGAACGCAAGGGGCAAAGCTTTCTTT.